This record looks at one TCR beta chain sequence and its context. This entry comes from a study of control samples from healthy donors and cancer patients. Using immunoSEQ multiplex PCR, the repertoire was profiled, and TCRdb retains in-frame clones only, with some absent. The data show 120,000 or so clones, around nine tenths seen once. CDR3 length: 13 residues. Germline V gene lookup returns CDR1 MNHEY and CDR2 SVGEGT. Trimming took 6 bases from V and 4 from J, leaving 9 bases between them. V is TRBV6-2 or TRBV6-3 and J is TRBJ2-2; D might be TRBD1 (5 bases). What was sequenced was blood. The sequence derives from a man aged 25-40 years in good health. The CDR3 sequence is CASSPQGTGELFF. The CDR3 DNA follows: TGTGCCAGCAGCCCCCAGGGCACCGGGGAGCTGTTTTTT.